This TCR beta chain originates from a study of T cell repertoires in cytomegalovirus infection. Study-level background: Recently identified HLA-C-restricted and well-studied HLA-B-restricted CMV epitopes were used.

TCRdb redid the calling of the reads with MiXCR, one entry per CDR3 protein. The top ten hold around an eighth of the sample, which has about a million distinct CDR3 sequences, approximately 30% seen once. CDR1 is LNHNV, CDR2 YYDKDF, per germline (reference sequence). CDR3 length equals 16 residues. Trimming cost V 3 bases and J 5 bases, with 17 bases left between them. The table lists this clonotype with a few counts. Its antigen is undetermined. Sample: cultured CD8+ T cells from PBMCs, taken from culture after CMV antigen stimulation. The rearrangement uses TRBV15 and TRBJ2-1; D could derive from TRBD1 or TRBD2 (5 bases each). The receptor was derived from a human donor in good health (CMV status not recorded). Some clones in this sample may be carry-over from other donors' samples. CDR3 nucleotides: TGTGCCACCAGCAGTAGCTGGGGGAATGATAACAATGAGCAGTTCTTC. Translated: CATSSSWGNDNNEQFF. Together with reference TRBV15 and TRBJ2-1, the CDR3 gives the full variable domain: DAMVIQNPRYQVTQFGKPVTLSCSQTLNHNVMYWYQQKSSQAPKLLFHYYDKDFNNEADTPDNFQSRRPNTSFCFLDIRSPGLGDTAMYLCATSSSWGNDNNEQFFGPGTRLTVL.